The rows below give T cell receptor beta chains drawn from one sample of a study of cytomegalovirus exposure and HLA in healthy donors. Clones were read by immunoSEQ multiplex PCR, and TCRdb kept only the in-frame ones, dropping some. The profile covers more than 150,000 clones, with more than 70% appearing a single time and 0.38% taken by the ten largest. Sequencing was done on a sample of PBMCs. The receptors were gathered from a boy aged 2 to 10 in good health and CMV-seronegative. The CDR3 runs from the conserved cysteine through the conserved F or W. Each record gives: D gene, J gene, clone size, V gene, CDR3 DNA, CDR3 protein. A D gene is named only where the DNA matches it firmly. Not all rows give a size; the values are once, few, many and, for expanded clones, a class.

>-|TRBJ2-3|-|TRBV27
TGTGCCAGCAGAGCAGGGGGCACAGATACGCAGTATTTT
CASRAGGTDTQYF
>-|TRBJ1-1|-|TRBV5-1
TGCGCCAGCAGCCTTCAACGGGGGGTCTCTGAAGCTTTCTTT
CASSLQRGVSEAFF
>-|TRBJ1-1|-|TRBV28
TGTGCCAGCAGTTACAGGGCGTGGAACACTGAAGCTTTCTTT
CASSYRAWNTEAFF
>TRBD2|TRBJ2-1|-|TRBV5-4
TGTGCCAGCAGCTTAGCGGGAGGGCGGAACAATGAGCAGTTCTTC
CASSLAGGRNNEQFF
>-|TRBJ1-3|-|TRBV9
TGTGCCAGCAGCCGCCAGGGGCCTGGAAACACCATATATTTT
CASSRQGPGNTIYF
>TRBD1|TRBJ1-1|-|TRBV6-5
TGTGCCAGCAGTAGGGACAGGGGGCGTGAAGCTTTCTTT
CASSRDRGREAFF
>-|TRBJ1-4|-|TRBV2
TGTGCCAGCATTCGACAGGCCGCAACTAATGAAAAACTGTTTTTT
CASIRQAATNEKLFF
>-|TRBJ2-7|-|TRBV21-1
TGTGCCAGCAGCAAAGCCCTAGCGGGAGCCAAGGGAGGCGAGCAGTACTTC
CASSKALAGAKGGEQYF
>-|TRBJ2-3|-|TRBV7-9
TGTGCCAGCAGCTCCGGGGTTCAGCAGTATTTT
CASSSGVQQYF
>TRBD2|TRBJ2-7|-|TRBV4-1
TGCGCCAGCAGCCAAGAACTAGCGGGCCCTTCCTACGAGCAGTACTTC
CASSQELAGPSYEQYF
>TRBD1|TRBJ1-5|-|TRBV5-1
TGCGCCAGCAGCTTCCAGGGGGATCAGCCCCAGCATTTT
CASSFQGDQPQHF
>-|TRBJ1-2|-|TRBV19
TGTGCCAGTAGTAGCGGGATCTCCTATGGCTACACCTTC
CASSSGISYGYTF
>TRBD2|TRBJ2-7|-|TRBV7-9
TGTGCCAGCAGCTTAGCACGGACTAGCGGGAGCTACGAGCAGTACTTC
CASSLARTSGSYEQYF
>-|TRBJ2-7|-|TRBV27
TGTGCCAGCAGTTCACACGGTAGCAGCTACGAGCAGTACTTC
CASSSHGSSYEQYF
>-|TRBJ2-3|-|TRBV12-5
TGTGCTAGTGGTTTGATACCAGGCAGTCGCACAGATACGCAGTATTTT
CASGLIPGSRTDTQYF
>-|TRBJ2-5|-|TRBV15
TGTGCCACCAGCAGAGATCTGGTGCTTATGGGGGAGGCCCAGTACTTC
CATSRDLVLMGEAQYF
>-|TRBJ2-7|-|TRBV7-9
TGTGCCAGCAGCTTATCAGTGTTCGAGCAGTACTTC
CASSLSVFEQYF
>TRBD2|TRBJ2-3|-|TRBV27
TGTGCCAGCAGTTTTGGGCTAGCGGGAGTAACAGATACGCAGTATTTT
CASSFGLAGVTDTQYF
>TRBD2|TRBJ2-1|-|TRBV5-1
TGCGCCAGCAGCTTCACAGCTAGCGGGGGTAATGAGCAGTTCTTC
CASSFTASGGNEQFF
>TRBD1|TRBJ2-3|-|TRBV11-2
TGTGCCAGCAGCCCGGGACAGGGGGCAACAGATACGCAGTATTTT
CASSPGQGATDTQYF
>-|TRBJ1-1|-|TRBV18
TGTGCCAGCTCACTCCATGAATGGTCGAGCGGGCACACTGAAGCTTTCTTT
CASSLHEWSSGHTEAFF
>-|TRBJ2-1|few|TRBV19
TGTGCCAGTGATTATTACGTTCGGGGTGCAATACCTGAGCAGTTCTTC
CASDYYVRGAIPEQFF
>-|TRBJ2-6|-|TRBV27
TGTGCCAGCAGTTTCAACCCAGGGTTTGGAATTGGGGCCAACGTCCTGACTTTC
CASSFNPGFGIGANVLTF
>-|TRBJ1-4|-|TRBV29-1
TGCAGCGGACAGGACGGTGAAAAACTGTTTTTT
CSGQDGEKLFF
>-|TRBJ1-3|-|TRBV9
TGTGCCAGCAGCCCGCGGTATGGGGCCGGAAACACCATATATTTT
CASSPRYGAGNTIYF
>-|TRBJ1-1|-|TRBV10-3
TGTGCCATCAGTGAGTTTGACAGATCGAACACTGAAGCTTTCTTT
CAISEFDRSNTEAFF
>TRBD2|TRBJ2-5|-|TRBV10-3
TGTGCCATCAGTGAGGGACTAGCGGTGGGAGAGACCCAGTACTTC
CAISEGLAVGETQYF